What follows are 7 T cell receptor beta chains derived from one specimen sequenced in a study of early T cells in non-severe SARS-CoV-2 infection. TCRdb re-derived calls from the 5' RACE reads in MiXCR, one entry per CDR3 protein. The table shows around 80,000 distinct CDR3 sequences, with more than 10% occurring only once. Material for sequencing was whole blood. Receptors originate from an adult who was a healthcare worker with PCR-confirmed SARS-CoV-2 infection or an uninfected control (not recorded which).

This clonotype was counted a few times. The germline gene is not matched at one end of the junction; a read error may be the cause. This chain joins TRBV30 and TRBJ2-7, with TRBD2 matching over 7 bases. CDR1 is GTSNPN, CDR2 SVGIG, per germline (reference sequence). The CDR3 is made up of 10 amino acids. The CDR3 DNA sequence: TGTGCCTGGTGGGAGGGGACTACTCGCTTC. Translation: CAWWEGTTRF.

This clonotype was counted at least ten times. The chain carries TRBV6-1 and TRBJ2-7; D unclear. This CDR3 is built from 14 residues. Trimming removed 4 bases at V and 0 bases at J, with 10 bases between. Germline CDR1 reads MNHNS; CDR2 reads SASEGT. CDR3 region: CASSGDGLSYEQYF. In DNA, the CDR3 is TGTGCCAGCAGTGGTGACGGCCTCTCCTACGAGCAGTACTTC.

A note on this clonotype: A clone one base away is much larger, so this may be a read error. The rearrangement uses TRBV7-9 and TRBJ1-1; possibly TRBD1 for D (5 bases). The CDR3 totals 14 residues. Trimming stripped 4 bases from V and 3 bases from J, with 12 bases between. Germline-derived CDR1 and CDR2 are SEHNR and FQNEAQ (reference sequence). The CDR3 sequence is CASSSTGDYTEAFF. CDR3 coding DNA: TGTGCCAGCAGCTCAACGGGGGATTACACTGAAGCTTTCTTT. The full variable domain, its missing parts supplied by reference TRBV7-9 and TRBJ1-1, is DTGVSQNPRHKITKRGQNVTFRCDPISEHNRLYWYRQTLGQGPEFLTYFQNEAQLEKSRLLSDRFSAERPKGSFSTLEIQRTEQGDSAMYLCASSSTGDYTEAFFGQGTRLTVV.

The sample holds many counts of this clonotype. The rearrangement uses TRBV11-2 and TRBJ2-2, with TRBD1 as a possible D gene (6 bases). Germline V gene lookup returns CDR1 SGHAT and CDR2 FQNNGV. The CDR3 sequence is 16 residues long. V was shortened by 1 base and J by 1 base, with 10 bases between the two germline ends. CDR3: CASSLGGHLNTGELFF. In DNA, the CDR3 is TGTGCCAGCAGCTTAGGGGGACACCTGAACACCGGGGAGCTGTTTTTT.

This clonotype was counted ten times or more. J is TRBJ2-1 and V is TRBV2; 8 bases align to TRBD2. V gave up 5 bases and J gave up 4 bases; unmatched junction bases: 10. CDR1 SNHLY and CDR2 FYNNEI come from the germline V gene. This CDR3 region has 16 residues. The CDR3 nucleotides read TGTGCCAGCAGTCAAATAGCGGGAATTAGGTACAATGAGCAGTTCTTC. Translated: CASSQIAGIRYNEQFF. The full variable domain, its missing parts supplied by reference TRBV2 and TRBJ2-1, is EPEVTQTPSHQVTQMGQEVILRCVPISNHLYFYWYRQILGQKVEFLVSFYNNEISEKSEIFDDQFSVERPDGSNFTLKIRSTKLEDSAMYFCASSQIAGIRYNEQFFGPGTRLTVL.

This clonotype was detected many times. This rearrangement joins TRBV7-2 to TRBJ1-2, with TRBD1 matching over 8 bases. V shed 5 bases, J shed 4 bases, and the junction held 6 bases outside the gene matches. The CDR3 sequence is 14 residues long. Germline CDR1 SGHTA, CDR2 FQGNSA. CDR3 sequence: CASSKDRGAYGYTF. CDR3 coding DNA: TGTGCCAGCAGCAAAGACAGGGGAGCCTATGGCTACACCTTC.

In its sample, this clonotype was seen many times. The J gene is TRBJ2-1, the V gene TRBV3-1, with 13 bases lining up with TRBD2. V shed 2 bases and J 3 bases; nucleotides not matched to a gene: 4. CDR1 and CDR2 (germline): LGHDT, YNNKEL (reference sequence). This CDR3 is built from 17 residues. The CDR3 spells CASSQTGLAGDYNEQFF. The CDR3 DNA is TGTGCCAGCAGCCAAACTGGACTAGCGGGAGACTACAATGAGCAGTTCTTC.